The source of this T cell receptor beta chain is a study of a mutant IDH1 vaccine in newly diagnosed glioma. At the level of the study: Investigators started vaccination 4-6 weeks after radiotherapy alone, or with temozolomide cycles. Treated patients, roughly 62% male and roughly 40% female, averaged approximately 40 years of age.

Notes on this clone: Its antigen is unknown.

Time point specified: week 5, during vaccination. Every vaccination contained 300 ug of the mutant IDH1 20-mer peptide and was paired with topical imiquimod. CDR3 length: 14 residues. CDR1 is MNHEY and CDR2 is SVGAGI in the germline V gene. V dropped 5 bases and J dropped 2; count of bases not matched to a gene: 2. Here immunoSEQ multiplex PCR was the method, and the copy in TCRdb shows in-frame clones only, minus some. Among roughly 28,000 clones, about 89% were seen once, and the ten largest hold about a fifth. The study's findings and limits: Pseudoprogression seemingly bore no relation to changes in top peripheral T cell clonotypes.

The rearrangement links TRBV6-5 to TRBJ2-7, with 11 positions matching TRBD2. This receptor was taken from a man aged 18 to 35 with glioma. This material consisted of PBMCs, taken from a glioma patient whose treatment included an IDH1 peptide vaccine. The CDR3 spells CASSRLAGTYEQYF. The CDR3 DNA is TGTGCCAGCAGTAGACTAGCGGGGACCTACGAGCAGTACTTC.